The 4 T cell receptor beta chains given below trace back to one sample, sequenced in a study of blood T cells in healthy people across ages. The second PCR ran roughly 6 to 12 cycles with a sample-barcoded 5' primer and J-beta primers. TCRdb reprocessed the 5' RACE reads via MiXCR and lists one record per CDR3 protein. The sample contains approximately 1.5 million distinct CDR3 sequences, 30% to 35% of which appear only once. The sample taken for sequencing was blood. The receptors were gathered from a woman aged 30 to 39 in good health.

This chain connects TRBV7-2 to TRBJ1-5; 7 positions agree with TRBD1. The length of the CDR3 is 18 residues. The V segment lost 1 base and the J segment 0 bases; nucleotides outside the gene matches: 9. Germline CDR1 reads SGHTA; CDR2 reads FQGNSA. CDR3 protein: CASSLGDSALYSNQPQHF. DNA for the CDR3: TGTGCCAGCAGCTTAGGGGACAGCGCCTTGTATAGCAATCAGCCCCAGCATTTT. Based on the CDR3 plus reference TRBV7-2 and TRBJ1-5, the full variable domain is GAGVSQSPSNKVTEKGKDVELRCDPISGHTALYWYRQSLGQGLEFLIYFQGNSAPDKSGLPSDRFSAERTGGSVSTLTIQRTQQEDSAVYLCASSLGDSALYSNQPQHFGDGTRLSIL.

The chain combines TRBV20-1 with TRBJ1-5, with D possibly being TRBD1 (5 bases). Trimming left V 3 bases short and J 6 bases short, with 9 bases between. CDR1 is DFQATT and CDR2 is SNEGSKA in the germline V gene (reference sequence). The CDR3 is 12 residues long. The CDR3 DNA is TGCAGTGCTAGTATGGGGCTTCAGCCCCAGCATTTT. Encoded protein: CSASMGLQPQHF.

V usage is TRBV3-1 and J usage is TRBJ2-1; unclear D gene. This CDR3 is 16 amino acids long. V lost 4 bases and J lost 3, with 16 bases in between. Looked up from germline, CDR1 is LGHDT and CDR2 is YNNKEL (reference sequence). The chain's CDR3 is CASSPWRLNLYNEQFF. The CDR3 bases are TGTGCCAGCAGCCCCTGGCGGCTAAACCTCTACAATGAGCAGTTCTTC.

The rearrangement links TRBV27 to TRBJ2-1; D may be TRBD2 (6 bases). The germline V gene has CDR1 MNHEY and CDR2 SMNVEV (reference sequence). V shed 5 bases and J shed 1 base, with 12 bases lying between them. This CDR3 is 15 amino acids long. CDR3 coding DNA: TGTGCCAGCAGTCAGTGGGGGGAATCCTACAATGAGCAGTTCTTC. Its protein is CASSQWGESYNEQFF.